The source of this T cell receptor beta chain is a study of cytomegalovirus exposure and HLA in healthy donors. Broader study findings: Whilst most TCR sequences proved rare, a subset of public TCRs occurred across many donors. The number of N-insertions in an Asian-associated ancestry cluster was reportedly below the roughly 620-donor mean in a later analysis.

Regarding this clone: Its specificity is not known.

The J segment lost 0 bases and the V segment lost 3 bases, leaving 10 bases of the junction unmatched. Germline V gene data show CDR1 as MDHEN and CDR2 as SYDVKM. The CDR3 has 18 amino acids. A multiplex PCR was run with 60 Vbeta primers and 13 Jbeta primers. Using immunoSEQ multiplex PCR, the repertoire was profiled, and TCRdb retains in-frame clones only, with some absent. The data contain approximately 140,000 clones, around 77% of them singletons. This chain links TRBV28 with TRBJ2-1; TRBD2 matches 8 bases. The TCR sequence derives from a woman between 50 and 59 years old in good health and CMV-seronegative. The sequenced sample consisted of PBMCs. The CDR3 region is CASSLVVAGGLSYNEQFF. CDR3 nucleotides: TGTGCCAGCAGTTTGGTTGTCGCGGGGGGTCTCTCCTACAATGAGCAGTTCTTC. The entire variable domain, with the rest obtained from reference TRBV28 and TRBJ2-1, is as follows: DVKVTQSSRYLVKRTGEKVFLECVQDMDHENMFWYRQDPGLGLRLIYFSYDVKMKEKGDIPEGYSVSREKKERFSLILESASTNQTSMYLCASSLVVAGGLSYNEQFFGPGTRLTVL.